This T cell receptor (beta chain) appears in the sequencing data of a study of TIL therapy for anti-PD-1-resistant metastatic lung cancer. The wider study: Progressing patients received lymphodepletion, expanded TIL infusion and IL-2. By whole-exome sequencing, median non-synonymous tumor mutation burden was roughly 1.4 mutations per megabase.

There are 19 residues in the CDR3. Unmatched junction bases numbered 17, after V lost 3 bases and J lost 3 bases. Looked up from germline, CDR1 is ENHRY and CDR2 is SYGVKD. The libraries were made with immunoSEQ v3. Each library reached some 2.1 million read pairs, or about 5-6 million at deep level. Sequenced by immunoSEQ multiplex PCR; TCRdb stores in-frame clones only, minus some. The sample carries tens of thousands of clones, around 70% recorded once. The time point here: pre-treatment sample, taken before nivolumab and TIL therapy. This receptor was obtained from a person between 30 and 80 years old with non-small cell lung cancer. The input for sequencing was blood, taken at baseline. This sequence joins TRBV10-3 and TRBJ2-1; the match to TRBD2 covers 7 bases. CDR3 coding DNA: TGTGCCATCAGTGATCCCCCCGGGGCGTCTAGCGGTAACTACAATGAGCAGTTCTTC. As protein: CAISDPPGASSGNYNEQFF.